This record covers a single T cell receptor beta chain. Its matching antigen is unknown. Profiling relied on immunoSEQ multiplex PCR, and the TCRdb table lists in-frame clones only, not all of them. The table lists more than 150,000 clones, 70% to 90% of them singletons. The data were obtained in a study of T cell responses to AZD1222 COVID-19 vaccine. Study conclusions and caveats: Recipients of two AZD1222 doses showed rising Spike-specific TCR breadth and depth.

CDR1 is LNHDA and CDR2 is SQIVND in the germline V gene (reference sequence). The J segment lost 4 bases and the V segment lost 4 bases, leaving 7 bases of the junction unmatched. The CDR3 runs 15 residues. This chain links TRBV19 with TRBJ2-7, with 10 nucleotides matching TRBD1. This material consisted of peripheral blood, taken 28 days after the second AZD1222 dose. This TCR was sampled from an adult who received the AZD1222 COVID-19 vaccine. CDR3 DNA sequence: TGTGCCAGTAGTACCACCGGGACAGGGGTATACGAGCAGTACTTC. It encodes CASSTTGTGVYEQYF.